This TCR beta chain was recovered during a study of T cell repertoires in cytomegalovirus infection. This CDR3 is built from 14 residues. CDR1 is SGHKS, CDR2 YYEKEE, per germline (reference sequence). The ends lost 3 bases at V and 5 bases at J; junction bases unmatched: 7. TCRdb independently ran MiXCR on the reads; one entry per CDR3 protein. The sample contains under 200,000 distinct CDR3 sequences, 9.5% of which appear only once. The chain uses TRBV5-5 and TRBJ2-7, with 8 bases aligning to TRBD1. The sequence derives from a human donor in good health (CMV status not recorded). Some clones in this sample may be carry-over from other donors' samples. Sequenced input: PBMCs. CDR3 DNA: TGTGCCAGCAGCTCTCAGGGGGCGACCAACGAGCAGTACTTC. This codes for CASSSQGATNEQYF. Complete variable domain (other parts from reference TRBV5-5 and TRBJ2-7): DAGVTQSPTHLIKTRGQQVTLRCSPISGHKSVSWYQQVLGQGPQFIFQYYEKEERGRGNFPDRFSARQFPNYSSELNVNALLLGDSALYLCASSSQGATNEQYFGPGTRLTVT.